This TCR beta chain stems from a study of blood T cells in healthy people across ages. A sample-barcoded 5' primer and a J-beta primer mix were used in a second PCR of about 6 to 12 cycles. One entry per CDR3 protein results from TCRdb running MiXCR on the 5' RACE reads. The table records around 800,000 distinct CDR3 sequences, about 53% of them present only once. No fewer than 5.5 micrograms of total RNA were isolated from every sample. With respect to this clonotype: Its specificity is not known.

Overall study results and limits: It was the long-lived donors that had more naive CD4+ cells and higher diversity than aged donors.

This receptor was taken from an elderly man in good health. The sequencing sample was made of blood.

CDR3 coding DNA: TGTGCCACCAGCCCCCGGGCCCTAGGCGGGACTGAAGCTTTCTTT. Its protein is CATSPRALGGTEAFF. This chain joins TRBV15 and TRBJ1-1; D remains unclear. The CDR3 is 15 amino acids. Germline V gene lookup returns CDR1 LNHNV and CDR2 YYDKDF (reference sequence). Trimming shortened V by 5 bases and J by 5 bases, and 18 bases separated the two germline ends.